Each of the 4 T cell receptor beta chains below was sequenced from the same sample in a study of T cell repertoires in cytomegalovirus infection. TCRdb used MiXCR to reprocess the reads, holding one entry per CDR3 protein. This sample yields about 360,000 distinct CDR3 sequences, of which 18% are seen a single time; approximately 8% belongs to the top ten. Sequencing used PBMCs. These receptors were taken from a human donor in good health (CMV status not recorded). Some clones in this sample may be carry-over from other donors' samples.

This clonotype has just a few counts. This chain links TRBV4-3 with TRBJ1-5; 7 bases are shared with TRBD1. CDR3 length: 16 residues. Germline trimming cut 0 bases from V and 6 bases from J; bases unmatched to any gene: 8. Per germline, CDR1 LGHNA and CDR2 YSLEER. The CDR3 sequence is CASSQDRGGWVQPQHF. The CDR3 nucleotides are TGCGCCAGCAGCCAAGATCGAGGGGGCTGGGTTCAGCCCCAGCATTTT.

V usage is TRBV19 and J usage is TRBJ2-7; no firm D call. Trimming left V 6 bases short and J 1 base short, with 19 bases between. CDR1 and CDR2 (germline): LNHDA, SQIVND (reference sequence). This CDR3 is built from 16 residues. CDR3 loop: CASSKNRKVYSYEQYF. CDR3 DNA sequence: TGTGCCAGTAGCAAAAACAGAAAAGTATATTCCTACGAGCAGTACTTC.

The genes are TRBV19 and TRBJ2-3, with TRBD1 as a possible D gene (5 bases). The CDR3 totals 15 residues. CDR1 is LNHDA, CDR2 SQIVND, per germline (reference sequence). The V and J ends lost 3 bases and 3 bases respectively, with 13 bases between them. The chain's CDR3 is CASSIRPGKTDTQYF. The CDR3 bases are TGTGCCAGTAGTATTCGGCCAGGGAAAACAGATACGCAGTATTTT.

This chain connects TRBV28 to TRBJ1-2, with D tentatively TRBD1 (5 bases). Trimming removed 2 bases at V and 3 bases at J, with 13 bases between. CDR1 and CDR2 (germline): MDHEN, SYDVKM. This CDR3 region has 15 residues. The CDR3 DNA follows: TGTGCCAGCAGTTTACAACAGCTGGGGGACTATGGCTACACCTTC. As protein: CASSLQQLGDYGYTF.